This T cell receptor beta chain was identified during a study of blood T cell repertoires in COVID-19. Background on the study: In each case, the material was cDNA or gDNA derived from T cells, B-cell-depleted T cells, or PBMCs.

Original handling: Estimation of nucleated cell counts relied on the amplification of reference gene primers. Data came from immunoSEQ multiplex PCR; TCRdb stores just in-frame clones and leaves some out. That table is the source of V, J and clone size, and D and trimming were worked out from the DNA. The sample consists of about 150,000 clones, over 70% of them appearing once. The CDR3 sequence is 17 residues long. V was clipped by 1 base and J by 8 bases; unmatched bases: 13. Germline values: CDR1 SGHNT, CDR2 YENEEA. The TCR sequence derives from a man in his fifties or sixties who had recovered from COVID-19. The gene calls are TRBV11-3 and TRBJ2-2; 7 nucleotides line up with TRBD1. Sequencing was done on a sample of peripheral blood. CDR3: CASSLGGGTAETGELFF. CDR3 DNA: TGTGCCAGCAGCTTAGGAGGTGGGACAGCGGAGACGGGGGAGCTGTTTTTT.